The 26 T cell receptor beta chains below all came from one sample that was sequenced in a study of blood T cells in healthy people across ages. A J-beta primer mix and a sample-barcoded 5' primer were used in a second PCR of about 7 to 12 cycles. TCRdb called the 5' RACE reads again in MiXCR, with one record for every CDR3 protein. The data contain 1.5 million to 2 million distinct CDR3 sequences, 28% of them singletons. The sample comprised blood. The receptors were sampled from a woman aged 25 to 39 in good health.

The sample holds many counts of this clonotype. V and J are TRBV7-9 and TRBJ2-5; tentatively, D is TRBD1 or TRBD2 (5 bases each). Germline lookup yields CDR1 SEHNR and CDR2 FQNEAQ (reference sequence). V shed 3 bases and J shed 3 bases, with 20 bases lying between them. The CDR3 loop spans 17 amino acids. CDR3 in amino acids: CASSLGFGTIAEETQYF. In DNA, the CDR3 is TGTGCCAGCAGCTTGGGTTTCGGGACCATAGCAGAAGAGACCCAGTACTTC.

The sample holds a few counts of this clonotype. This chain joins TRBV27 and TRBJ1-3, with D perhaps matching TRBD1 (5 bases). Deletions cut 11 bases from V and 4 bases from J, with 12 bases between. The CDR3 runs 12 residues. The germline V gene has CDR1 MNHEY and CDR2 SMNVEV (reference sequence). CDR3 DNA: TGTGCCTCCCGGGACCTCGGAAACACCATATATTTT. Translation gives CASRDLGNTIYF.

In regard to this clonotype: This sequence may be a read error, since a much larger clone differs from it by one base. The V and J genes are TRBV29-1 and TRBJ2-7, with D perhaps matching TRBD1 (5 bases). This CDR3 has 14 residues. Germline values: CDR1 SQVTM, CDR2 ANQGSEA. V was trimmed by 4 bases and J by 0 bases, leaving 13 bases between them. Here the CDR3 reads CSVGGGISSYEQYF. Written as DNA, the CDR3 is TGCAGCGTTGGGGGCGGTATTAGCTCCTACGAGCAGTACTTC.

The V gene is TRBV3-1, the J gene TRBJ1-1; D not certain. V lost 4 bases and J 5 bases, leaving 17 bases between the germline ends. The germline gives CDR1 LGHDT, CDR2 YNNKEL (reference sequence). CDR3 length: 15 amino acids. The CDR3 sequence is CASSRGELRGTEAFF. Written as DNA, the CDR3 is TGTGCCAGCAGCCGGGGAGAACTACGGGGAACTGAAGCTTTCTTT.

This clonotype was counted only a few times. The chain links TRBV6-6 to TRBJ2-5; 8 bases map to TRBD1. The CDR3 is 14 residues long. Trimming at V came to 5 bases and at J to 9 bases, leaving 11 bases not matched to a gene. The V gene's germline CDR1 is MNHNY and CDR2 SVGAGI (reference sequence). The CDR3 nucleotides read TGTGCCAGCAGTCTACAGGGGGGCGATAGGGCCCAGTACTTC. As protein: CASSLQGGDRAQYF.

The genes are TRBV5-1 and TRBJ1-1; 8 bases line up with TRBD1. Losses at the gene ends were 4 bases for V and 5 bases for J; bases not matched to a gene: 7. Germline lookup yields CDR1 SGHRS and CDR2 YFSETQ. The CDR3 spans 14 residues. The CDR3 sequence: CASSPQTGATEAFF. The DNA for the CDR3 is TGCGCCAGCAGCCCCCAGACAGGGGCGACTGAAGCTTTCTTT.

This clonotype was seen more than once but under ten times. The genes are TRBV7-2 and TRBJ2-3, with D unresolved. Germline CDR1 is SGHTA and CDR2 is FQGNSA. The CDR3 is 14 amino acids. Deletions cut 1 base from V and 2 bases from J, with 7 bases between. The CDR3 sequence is CASSLDGYTDTQYF. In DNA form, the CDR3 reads TGTGCCAGCAGCTTAGACGGTTACACAGATACGCAGTATTTT.

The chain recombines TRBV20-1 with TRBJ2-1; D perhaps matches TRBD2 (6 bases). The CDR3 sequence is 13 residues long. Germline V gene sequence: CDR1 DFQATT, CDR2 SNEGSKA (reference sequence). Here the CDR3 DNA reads TGCAGCGGATCGGGCAATTTAGCGGAAGAGCAGTTCTTC. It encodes CSGSGNLAEEQFF.

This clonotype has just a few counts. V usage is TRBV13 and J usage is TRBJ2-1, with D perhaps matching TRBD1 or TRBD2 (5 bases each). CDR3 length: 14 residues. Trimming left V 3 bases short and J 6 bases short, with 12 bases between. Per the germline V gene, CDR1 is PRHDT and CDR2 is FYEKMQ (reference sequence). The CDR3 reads CASSFRDRFNEQFF. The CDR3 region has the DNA TGTGCCAGCAGCTTCAGGGACCGATTCAATGAGCAGTTCTTC.

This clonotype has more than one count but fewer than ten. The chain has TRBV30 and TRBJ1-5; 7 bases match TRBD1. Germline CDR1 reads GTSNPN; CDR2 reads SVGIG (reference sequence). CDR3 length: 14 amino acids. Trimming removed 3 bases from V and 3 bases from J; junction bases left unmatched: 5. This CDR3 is CAWSQTGINQPQHF. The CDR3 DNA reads TGTGCCTGGAGCCAGACAGGGATCAATCAGCCCCAGCATTTT.

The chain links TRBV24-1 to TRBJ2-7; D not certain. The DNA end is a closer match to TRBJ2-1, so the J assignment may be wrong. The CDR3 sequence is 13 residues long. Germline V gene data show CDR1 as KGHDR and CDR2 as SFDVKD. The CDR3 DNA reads TGTGCCACCAGTGATTCAATCGCCGGTGAGCAGTTCTTC. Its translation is CATSDSIAGEQFF.

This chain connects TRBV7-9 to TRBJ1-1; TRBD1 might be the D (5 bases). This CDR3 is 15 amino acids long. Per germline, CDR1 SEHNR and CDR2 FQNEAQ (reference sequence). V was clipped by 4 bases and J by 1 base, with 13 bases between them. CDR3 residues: CASSSSGIGNTEAFF. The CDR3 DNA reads TGTGCCAGCAGCTCCTCAGGGATAGGGAACACTGAAGCTTTCTTT.

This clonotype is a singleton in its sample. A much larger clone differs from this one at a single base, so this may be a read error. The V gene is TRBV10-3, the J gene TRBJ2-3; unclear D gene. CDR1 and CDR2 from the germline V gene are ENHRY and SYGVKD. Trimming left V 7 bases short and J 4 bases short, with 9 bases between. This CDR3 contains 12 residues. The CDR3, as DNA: TGTGCCATCACGGAGAACGCAGATACGCAGTATTTT. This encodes CAITENADTQYF.

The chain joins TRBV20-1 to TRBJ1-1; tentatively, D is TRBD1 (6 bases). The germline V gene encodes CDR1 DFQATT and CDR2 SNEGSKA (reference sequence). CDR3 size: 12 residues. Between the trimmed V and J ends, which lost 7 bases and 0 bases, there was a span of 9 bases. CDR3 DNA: TGCAGTGGATGGACAGTGAACACTGAAGCTTTCTTT. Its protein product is CSGWTVNTEAFF.

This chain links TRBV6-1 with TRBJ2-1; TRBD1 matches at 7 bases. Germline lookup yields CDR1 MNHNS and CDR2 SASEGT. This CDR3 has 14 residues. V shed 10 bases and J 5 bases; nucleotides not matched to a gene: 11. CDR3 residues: CATWTGDSNNEQFF. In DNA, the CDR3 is TGTGCCACTTGGACAGGAGATTCTAACAATGAGCAGTTCTTC.

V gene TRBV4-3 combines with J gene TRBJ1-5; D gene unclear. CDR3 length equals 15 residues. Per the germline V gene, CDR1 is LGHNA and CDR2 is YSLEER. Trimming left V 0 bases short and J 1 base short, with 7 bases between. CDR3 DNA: TGCGCCAGCAGCCAAGATACCGGGAGCAATCAGCCCCAGCATTTT. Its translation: CASSQDTGSNQPQHF.

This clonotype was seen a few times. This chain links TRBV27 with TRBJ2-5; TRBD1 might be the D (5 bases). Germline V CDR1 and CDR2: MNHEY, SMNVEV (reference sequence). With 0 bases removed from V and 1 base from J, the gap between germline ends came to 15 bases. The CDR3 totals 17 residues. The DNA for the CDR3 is TGTGCCAGCAGTTTATCCTCTGCGACAGAAGGCCAAGAGACCCAGTACTTC. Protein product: CASSLSSATEGQETQYF.

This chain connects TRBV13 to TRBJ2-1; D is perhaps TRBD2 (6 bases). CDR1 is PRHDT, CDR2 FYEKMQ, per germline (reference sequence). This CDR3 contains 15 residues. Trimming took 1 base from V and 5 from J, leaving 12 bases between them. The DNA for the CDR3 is TGTGCCAGCAGCTTAGCGGGAGAAACCGACAATGAGCAGTTCTTC. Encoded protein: CASSLAGETDNEQFF.

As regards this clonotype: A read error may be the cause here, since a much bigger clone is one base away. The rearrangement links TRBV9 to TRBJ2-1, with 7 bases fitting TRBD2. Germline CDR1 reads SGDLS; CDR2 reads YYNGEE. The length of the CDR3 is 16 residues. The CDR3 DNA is TGTGCCAGCAGCGTAGTGGGGGGGTTTTCCTACAGTGAGCAGTTCTTC. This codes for CASSVVGGFSYSEQFF.

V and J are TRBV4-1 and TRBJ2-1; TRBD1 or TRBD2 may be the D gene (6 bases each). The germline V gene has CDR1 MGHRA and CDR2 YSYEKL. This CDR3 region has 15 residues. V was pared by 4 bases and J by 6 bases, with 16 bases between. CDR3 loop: CASSPTEGGLNEQFF. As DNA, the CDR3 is TGCGCCAGCAGCCCTACCGAGGGGGGACTCAATGAGCAGTTCTTC.

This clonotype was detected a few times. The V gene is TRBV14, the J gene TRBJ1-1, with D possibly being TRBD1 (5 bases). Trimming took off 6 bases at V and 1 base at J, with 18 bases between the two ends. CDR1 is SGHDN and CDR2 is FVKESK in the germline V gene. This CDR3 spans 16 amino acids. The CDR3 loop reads CASSHYSVRANTEAFF. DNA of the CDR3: TGTGCCAGCAGTCATTATTCCGTCAGGGCGAACACTGAAGCTTTCTTT.

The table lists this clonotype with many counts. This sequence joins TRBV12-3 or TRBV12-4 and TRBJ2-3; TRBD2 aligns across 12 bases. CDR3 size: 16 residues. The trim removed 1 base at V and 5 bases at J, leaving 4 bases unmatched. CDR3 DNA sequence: TGTGCCAGCAGTTTAGGACTAGCGGGAGCGGTAGATACGCAGTATTTT. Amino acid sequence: CASSLGLAGAVDTQYF.

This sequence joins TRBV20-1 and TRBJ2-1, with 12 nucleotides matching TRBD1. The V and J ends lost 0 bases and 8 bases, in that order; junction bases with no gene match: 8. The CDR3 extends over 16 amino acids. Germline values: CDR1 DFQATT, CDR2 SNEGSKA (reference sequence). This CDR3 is CSARDRGDRGLDEQFF. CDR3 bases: TGCAGTGCTAGAGATAGGGGGGACAGGGGGCTGGATGAGCAGTTCTTC.

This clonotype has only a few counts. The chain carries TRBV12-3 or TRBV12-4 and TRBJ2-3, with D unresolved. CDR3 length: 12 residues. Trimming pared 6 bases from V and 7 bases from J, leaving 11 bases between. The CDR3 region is CASSPRRYTQYF. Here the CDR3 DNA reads TGTGCCAGCAGCCCGCGTCGCTATACGCAGTATTTT.

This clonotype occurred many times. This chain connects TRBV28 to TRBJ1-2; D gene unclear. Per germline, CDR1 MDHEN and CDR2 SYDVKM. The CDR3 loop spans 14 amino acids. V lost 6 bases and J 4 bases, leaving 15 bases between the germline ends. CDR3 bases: TGTGCCAGCAGCTTAGATAGGACCTTCTATGGCTACACCTTC. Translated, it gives CASSLDRTFYGYTF.

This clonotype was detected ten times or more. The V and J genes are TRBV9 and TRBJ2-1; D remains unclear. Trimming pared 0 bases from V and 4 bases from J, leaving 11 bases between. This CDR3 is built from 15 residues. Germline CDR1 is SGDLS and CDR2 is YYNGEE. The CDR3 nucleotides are TGTGCCAGCAGCGTAGCGCGCGGCGCATACAATGAGCAGTTCTTC. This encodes CASSVARGAYNEQFF.